The clone carrying this T cell receptor beta chain was seen at least ten times. This specimen belongs to a study of T cells after yellow fever vaccination. TCRdb re-called the 5' RACE reads through MiXCR, storing one row per CDR3 protein. Of over 110,000 distinct CDR3 sequences listed, around 7.7% are singletons. Trimming removed 5 bases from V and 10 bases from J, with 17 bases in between. The CDR3 runs to 14 residues. This sequence was found in a man younger than 40 who received the YFV17D yellow fever vaccine. The V and J genes are TRBV12-3 or TRBV12-4 and TRBJ2-2; no clear D. The specimen was CD4+ T cells sorted from PBMCs, collected 5 days after the yellow fever booster vaccination. This CDR3 is CASSKEPRLLELFF. The DNA of the CDR3 is TGTGCCAGCAGTAAGGAACCTCGCCTTCTGGAGCTGTTTTTT.